The rows below give T cell receptor beta chains drawn from one sample of a study of shared clonotypes between healthy human individuals. Only in-frame clones appear in the TCRdb table, and some are missing; sequencing was by immunoSEQ multiplex PCR. This sample has millions of clones; 85% to 95% occur once, and the top ten carry 0.1% to 0.15%. Sequenced material: naive CD4+ T cells sorted from blood. The receptors shown here come from a man aged 18-30 years in good health. Each CDR3 is given with its conserved first and last residue. Fields, in order: CDR3 protein, D gene, clone size, V gene. The D gene is left open where the match is weak. Some rows mark clone size as missing; the rest say once, few, many or name a class of expanded clone.

CDR3aa: CASSLGVRGPRDEQFF; d_gene: NA; abundance: NA; v_gene: TRBV11-3
CDR3aa: CAWSAWIISSGANVLTF; d_gene: NA; abundance: NA; v_gene: TRBV30
CDR3aa: CASSLGSSGGLLANTGELFF; d_gene: TRBD2; abundance: few; v_gene: TRBV28
CDR3aa: CASSLDGQGRADTQYF; d_gene: TRBD1; abundance: NA; v_gene: TRBV5-1
CDR3aa: CASSFEGTYDEQYF; d_gene: NA; abundance: once; v_gene: TRBV5-1
CDR3aa: CASSSGVGTGELFF; d_gene: NA; abundance: NA; v_gene: TRBV5-1
CDR3aa: CASSLSPQYEQYF; d_gene: NA; abundance: NA; v_gene: TRBV28
CDR3aa: CASSLTGQGYYGYTF; d_gene: TRBD1; abundance: NA; v_gene: TRBV13
CDR3aa: CASGRVSNYGYTF; d_gene: NA; abundance: NA; v_gene: TRBV6-5
CDR3aa: CASSYRGEGTDTQYF; d_gene: TRBD2; abundance: NA; v_gene: TRBV6-5
CDR3aa: CASNPRMGQNTEAFF; d_gene: NA; abundance: NA; v_gene: TRBV7-9
CDR3aa: CASSQDQGQGFSPLHF; d_gene: TRBD1; abundance: NA; v_gene: TRBV4-1
CDR3aa: CASSLGSIPYEQYF; d_gene: NA; abundance: NA; v_gene: TRBV28
CDR3aa: CASSPPTFVVTEAFF; d_gene: NA; abundance: NA; v_gene: TRBV18
CDR3aa: CASSPPGDSYEQYF; d_gene: NA; abundance: NA; v_gene: TRBV18
CDR3aa: CASVGVGWNEKLFF; d_gene: NA; abundance: NA; v_gene: TRBV6-6
CDR3aa: CASSLDRPGLAGMVAGELFF; d_gene: TRBD2; abundance: NA; v_gene: TRBV7-6
CDR3aa: CASSLALSGGEKQYF; d_gene: NA; abundance: NA; v_gene: TRBV7-9
CDR3aa: CASSFGHQHHYGYTF; d_gene: NA; abundance: NA; v_gene: TRBV13
CDR3aa: CASSEARATNSPLHF; d_gene: NA; abundance: NA; v_gene: TRBV6-1
CDR3aa: CAVRDLNIQYF; d_gene: NA; abundance: NA; v_gene: TRBV19
CDR3aa: CASSVETGDYNEQFF; d_gene: TRBD1; abundance: NA; v_gene: TRBV9
CDR3aa: CASSEGWPEQGVNQPQHF; d_gene: TRBD1; abundance: NA; v_gene: TRBV6-1
CDR3aa: CAWSAQGRNQPQHF; d_gene: TRBD1; abundance: NA; v_gene: TRBV30
CDR3aa: CASSGVMGTDTQYF; d_gene: NA; abundance: NA; v_gene: TRBV5-4
CDR3aa: CASSRPGQGAFF; d_gene: TRBD1; abundance: NA; v_gene: TRBV18
CDR3aa: CASSDGTGVYGYTF; d_gene: TRBD1; abundance: NA; v_gene: TRBV25-1
CDR3aa: CASSPSGANTEAFF; d_gene: NA; abundance: NA; v_gene: TRBV18
CDR3aa: CAWSVQPRQPQHF; d_gene: NA; abundance: NA; v_gene: TRBV30
CDR3aa: CASSTTSGEQYF; d_gene: NA; abundance: NA; v_gene: TRBV19
CDR3aa: CASSPQGTLGNEQFF; d_gene: NA; abundance: NA; v_gene: TRBV7-9
CDR3aa: CASSQGNYGYTF; d_gene: NA; abundance: NA; v_gene: TRBV6-6
CDR3aa: CASSVGGKDTEAFF; d_gene: NA; abundance: NA; v_gene: TRBV10-1
CDR3aa: CASSPVDSANYGYTF; d_gene: NA; abundance: NA; v_gene: TRBV18
CDR3aa: CASSALAAQYF; d_gene: NA; abundance: NA; v_gene: TRBV2
CDR3aa: CASSLNALASTDTQYF; d_gene: NA; abundance: NA; v_gene: TRBV7-9
CDR3aa: CASSRLTDTDTQYF; d_gene: NA; abundance: NA; v_gene: TRBV5-1
CDR3aa: CASGLLGVGDTEAFF; d_gene: NA; abundance: NA; v_gene: TRBV5-1
CDR3aa: CASSQGSGEKLFF; d_gene: NA; abundance: once; v_gene: TRBV6-5
CDR3aa: CASSRQGASTNEKLFF; d_gene: TRBD1; abundance: once; v_gene: TRBV7-2
CDR3aa: CASSPTGTGGRTGYTF; d_gene: TRBD1; abundance: NA; v_gene: TRBV11-2
CDR3aa: CASSLDRNQPQHF; d_gene: NA; abundance: NA; v_gene: TRBV5-4
CDR3aa: CASRGTGVKSYSPLHF; d_gene: TRBD1; abundance: once; v_gene: TRBV19
CDR3aa: CASSPPQQEFTQYF; d_gene: NA; abundance: once; v_gene: TRBV2
CDR3aa: CASSRTGAGEYNEQFF; d_gene: NA; abundance: once; v_gene: TRBV18
CDR3aa: CASSYSRAQNTEAFF; d_gene: NA; abundance: NA; v_gene: TRBV6-5
CDR3aa: CASSQRGGNYNEQFF; d_gene: TRBD2; abundance: NA; v_gene: TRBV5-4
CDR3aa: CASSPGGGGYTF; d_gene: NA; abundance: NA; v_gene: TRBV4-1
CDR3aa: CSASRTDTQYF; d_gene: NA; abundance: once; v_gene: TRBV20-1
CDR3aa: CASSPSGGGETQYF; d_gene: NA; abundance: NA; v_gene: TRBV5-6
CDR3aa: CAWGQQETQYF; d_gene: NA; abundance: NA; v_gene: TRBV30
CDR3aa: CASSLGVGTSGYEQYF; d_gene: TRBD2; abundance: NA; v_gene: TRBV7-3
CDR3aa: CASSYSLVPGNTIYF; d_gene: NA; abundance: NA; v_gene: TRBV6-5
CDR3aa: CASSPPAAYEQYF; d_gene: NA; abundance: NA; v_gene: TRBV18
CDR3aa: CASSQASGQGIYNEQFF; d_gene: TRBD1; abundance: NA; v_gene: TRBV4-1
CDR3aa: CASSFGSSGITGELFF; d_gene: TRBD2; abundance: NA; v_gene: TRBV5-1
CDR3aa: CASAIYEQYF; d_gene: NA; abundance: NA; v_gene: TRBV12-5
CDR3aa: CAWSVGDQLPQHF; d_gene: NA; abundance: NA; v_gene: TRBV30
CDR3aa: CASSLAPGTGNYGYTF; d_gene: TRBD1; abundance: NA; v_gene: TRBV5-6